This is a list of T cell receptor beta chains from one sample in a study of T cell responses to AZD1222 COVID-19 vaccine. Data came from immunoSEQ multiplex PCR; TCRdb stores just in-frame clones and leaves some out. The profile covers about 140,000 clones, with about 90% appearing a single time and roughly 4% taken by the ten largest. The specimen comprised peripheral blood, sampled 28 days after the second AZD1222 dose. The receptors were sampled from an adult who received the AZD1222 COVID-19 vaccine. Both conserved end residues are part of each CDR3. A D gene is named only where the DNA matches it firmly. The size of a clone is reported for some rows only, either as once, few or many, or as a class for expanded clones.

J | D | size | V | DNA | CDR3
TRBJ2-5 | . | . | TRBV15 | TGTGCCACCAGCAGAGGGGGCAGCGGGCTCTACCAAGAGACCCAGTACTTC | CATSRGGSGLYQETQYF
TRBJ1-2 | . | . | TRBV6-6 | TGTGCCAGCACCCGACGGGCTAACTATGGCTACACCTTC | CASTRRANYGYTF
TRBJ2-5 | . | . | TRBV5-5 | TGTGCCAGCAGCTCCTACTCGGAGGAGACCCAGTACTTC | CASSSYSEETQYF
TRBJ2-3 | TRBD1 | . | TRBV5-1 | TGCGCCAGCAGCTTGGCCGTGGACAGGGCGGCAGATACGCAGTATTTT | CASSLAVDRAADTQYF
TRBJ1-3 | . | . | TRBV7-2 | TGTGCCAGCAGCTTAGGGGGGAAATCGACTGGAAACACCATATATTTT | CASSLGGKSTGNTIYF
TRBJ2-7 | . | once | TRBV19 | TGTGCCAGTAGTAAGAAATTAGGGTTCTACGAGCAGTACTTC | CASSKKLGFYEQYF
TRBJ2-1 | . | . | TRBV11-3 | TGTGCCAGCTCGTCGTACGGGGACAACGAAGATGAGCAGTTCTTC | CASSSYGDNEDEQFF
TRBJ2-1 | . | . | TRBV24-1 | TGTGCCACCGTCAATGAGCAGTTCTTC | CATVNEQFF
TRBJ2-7 | . | once | TRBV27 | TGTGCCAGCAGTTTATCGGTGGGGGTCGGCGAGCAGTACTTC | CASSLSVGVGEQYF
TRBJ2-5 | TRBD2 | . | TRBV6-6 | TGTGCCAGCAGTCTACGCCCCCCTAGCGGGAGGGCCTACGCGGAGACCCAGTACTTC | CASSLRPPSGRAYAETQYF
TRBJ1-1 | . | . | TRBV7-9 | TGTGCCAGCAGCCCCAACTTGGACACTGAAGCTTTCTTT | CASSPNLDTEAFF